The T cell receptor (beta chain) under discussion was sequenced for a study of shared clonotypes between healthy human individuals. Clones were sequenced by immunoSEQ multiplex PCR, and TCRdb holds only the in-frame ones, with some missing. The sample holds roughly 490,000 clones, roughly 85% seen once. The germline V gene encodes CDR1 SEHNR and CDR2 FQNEAQ (reference sequence). The CDR3 has 14 residues. With V trimmed by 5 bases and J by 4 bases, 5 bases remained unmatched. Unsorted samples, those not sorted, used some 90 million PBMCs for genomic DNA. This rearrangement joins TRBV7-9 to TRBJ2-4, with 7 bases fitting TRBD1. The sample consisted of PBMCs. This sequence originates from a woman between 40 and 50 years old in good health. Some clones in this sample may be carry-over from other donors' samples. The chain's CDR3 is CASSPGTAKNIQYF. As DNA, the CDR3 is TGTGCCAGCAGCCCCGGGACAGCTAAAAACATTCAGTACTTC.